This record looks at one T cell receptor (beta chain) sequence and its context. The CDR3 has 15 amino acids. With 5 bases clipped from V and 5 bases from J, the junction kept 10 bases outside the gene matches. Germline CDR1 reads SGHVS; CDR2 reads FNYEAQ. This specimen belongs to a study of shared T cell receptors in the human thymus. The repertoire was sequenced with immunoSEQ multiplex PCR; TCRdb's copy has only in-frame clones and lacks some. The sample lists almost 550,000 clones; 78% were seen once. The same sample was also studied in work on human thymus T cells. That investigation notes: V and J genes seemed to be used with bias in thymic and blood repertoires.

The chain combines TRBV7-6 with TRBJ2-7; 9 nucleotides line up with TRBD1. The TCR comes from a boy younger than two with a congenital heart defect. Sequenced material: thymocytes. The CDR3 DNA reads as TGTGCCAGCAGCCGGGGTACAGGGGGCAGGGACGAGCAGTACTTC. Protein: CASSRGTGGRDEQYF. Filled out from reference TRBV7-6 and TRBJ2-7, the complete variable domain reads GAGVSQSPRYKVTKRGQDVALRCDPISGHVSLYWYRQALGQGPEFLTYFNYEAQQDKSGLPNDRFSAERPEGSISTLTIQRTEQRDSAMYRCASSRGTGGRDEQYFGPGTRLTVT.